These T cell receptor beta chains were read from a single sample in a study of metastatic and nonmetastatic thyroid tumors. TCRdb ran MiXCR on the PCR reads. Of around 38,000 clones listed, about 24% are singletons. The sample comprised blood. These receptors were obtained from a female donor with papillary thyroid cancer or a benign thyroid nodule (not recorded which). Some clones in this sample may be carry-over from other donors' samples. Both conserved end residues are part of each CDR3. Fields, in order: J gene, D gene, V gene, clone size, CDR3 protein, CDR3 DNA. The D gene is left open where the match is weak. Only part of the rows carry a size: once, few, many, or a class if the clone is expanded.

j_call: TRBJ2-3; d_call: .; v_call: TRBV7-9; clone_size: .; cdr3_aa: CASGEGIADTQYF; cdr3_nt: TGTGCCAGCGGAGAAGGTATCGCAGATACTCAGTATTTT
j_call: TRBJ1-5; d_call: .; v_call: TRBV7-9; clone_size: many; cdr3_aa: CASSIIGGGLNQPQHF; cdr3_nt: TGTGCCAGCAGCATAATAGGGGGGGGCCTCAATCAGCCCCAGCATTTT
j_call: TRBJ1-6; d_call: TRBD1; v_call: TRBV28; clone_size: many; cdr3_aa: CASSLFITQRTGGISFDSPLHF; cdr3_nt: TGTGCCAGCAGTTTATTTATTACCCAAAGGACAGGGGGTATCTCTTTTGATTCACCCCTCCACTTT
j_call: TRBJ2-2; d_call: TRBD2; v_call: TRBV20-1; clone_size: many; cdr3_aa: CSAPPRVGGTGELFF; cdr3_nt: TGCAGTGCACCTCCACGCGTCGGGGGGACCGGGGAGCTGTTTTTT
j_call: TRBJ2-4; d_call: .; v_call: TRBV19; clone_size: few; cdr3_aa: CASSGGNGAKNIQYF; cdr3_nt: TGTGCCAGTAGTGGTGGCAATGGGGCCAAAAACATTCAGTACTTC
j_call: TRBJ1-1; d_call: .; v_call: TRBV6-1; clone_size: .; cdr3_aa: CASSGRINTEAFF; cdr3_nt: TGTGCCAGTTCGGGACGGATTAACACTGAAGCTTTCTTT
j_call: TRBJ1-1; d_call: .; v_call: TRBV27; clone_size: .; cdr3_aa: CASSVTGTQGQMNTEAFF; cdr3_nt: TGTGCCAGCAGTGTCACAGGGACGCAAGGACAAATGAACACTGAAGCTTTCTTT
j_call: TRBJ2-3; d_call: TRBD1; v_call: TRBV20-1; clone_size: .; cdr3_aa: CSFQGADTQYF; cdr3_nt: TGCAGTTTCCAGGGGGCAGATACGCAGTATTTT
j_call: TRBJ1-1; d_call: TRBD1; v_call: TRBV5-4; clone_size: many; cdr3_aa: CASRSGQGWGDTEAFF; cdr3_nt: TGTGCCAGCAGGTCGGGACAGGGATGGGGAGACACTGAAGCTTTCTTT
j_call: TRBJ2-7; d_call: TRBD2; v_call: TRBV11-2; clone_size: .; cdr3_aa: CASKRSGSTYEQYF; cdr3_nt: TGTGCCAGTAAGCGTAGCGGGAGCACCTACGAGCAGTACTTC
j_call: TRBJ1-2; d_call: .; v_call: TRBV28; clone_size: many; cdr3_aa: CASSSGDYGYTF; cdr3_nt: TGTGCCAGCAGTTCAGGGGACTATGGCTACACCTTC
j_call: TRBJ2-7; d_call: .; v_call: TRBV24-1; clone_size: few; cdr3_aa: CATSDPRGGFYEQYF; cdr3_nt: TGTGCCACCAGTGATCCCAGGGGGGGATTTTACGAGCAGTACTTC
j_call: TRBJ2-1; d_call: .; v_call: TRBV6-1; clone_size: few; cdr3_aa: CASSRTGSSYNEQFF; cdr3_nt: TGTGCCAGCAGTCGAACAGGTAGCTCCTACAATGAGCAGTTCTTC
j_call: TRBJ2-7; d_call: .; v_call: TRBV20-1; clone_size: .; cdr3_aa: CSAEGLLYEQYF; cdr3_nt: TGCAGTGCTGAGGGACTCCTTTACGAGCAGTACTTC
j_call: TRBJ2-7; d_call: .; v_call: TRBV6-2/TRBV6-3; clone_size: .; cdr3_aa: CAISHSEGSYEQYF; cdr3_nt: TGTGCCATTAGTCACTCCGAGGGTTCATACGAGCAGTACTTC
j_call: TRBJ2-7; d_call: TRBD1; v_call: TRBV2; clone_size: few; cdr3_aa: CASSDSVGQGAEQYF; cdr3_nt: TGTGCCAGCAGTGATTCCGTAGGACAGGGCGCCGAGCAGTACTTC
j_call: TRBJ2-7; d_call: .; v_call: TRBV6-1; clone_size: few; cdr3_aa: CASSGALRAPSSYEQYF; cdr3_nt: TGTGCCAGCAGTGGCGCACTCCGGGCCCCTAGCTCCTACGAGCAGTACTTC
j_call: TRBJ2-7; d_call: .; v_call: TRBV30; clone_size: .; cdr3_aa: CAWEVRYEQYF; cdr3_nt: TGTGCCTGGGAGGTCCGCTACGAGCAGTACTTC
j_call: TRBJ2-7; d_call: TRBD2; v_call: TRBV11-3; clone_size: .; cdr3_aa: CASSFAGVAYEQYF; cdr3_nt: TGTGCCAGCAGCTTCGCGGGAGTCGCCTACGAGCAGTACTTC
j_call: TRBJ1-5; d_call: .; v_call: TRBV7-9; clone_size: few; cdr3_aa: CASISEAQRQHF; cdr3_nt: TGTGCCAGCATCTCCGAAGCTCAGCGCCAGCATTTT
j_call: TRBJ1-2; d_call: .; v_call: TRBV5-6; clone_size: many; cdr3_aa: CASRLGTPYGYTF; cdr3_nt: TGTGCCAGCAGGCTCGGGACACCCTATGGCTACACCTTC
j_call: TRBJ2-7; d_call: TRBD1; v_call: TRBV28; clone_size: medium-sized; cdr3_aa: CAHGGGQGSYEQYF; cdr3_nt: TGTGCCCATGGAGGAGGACAGGGCTCCTACGAGCAGTACTTC
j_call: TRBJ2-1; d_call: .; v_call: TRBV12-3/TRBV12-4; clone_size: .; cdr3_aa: CASSSETIGWNNEQFF; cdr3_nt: TGTGCCAGCAGTTCAGAGACTATCGGGTGGAACAATGAGCAGTTCTTC
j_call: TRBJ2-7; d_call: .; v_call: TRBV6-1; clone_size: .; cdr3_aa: CASNGGIRHYEQYF; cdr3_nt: TGTGCCAGCAATGGGGGAATAAGACACTACGAGCAGTACTTC
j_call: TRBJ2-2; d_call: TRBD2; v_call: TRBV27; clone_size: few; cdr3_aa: CASSIFGGSNTGELFF; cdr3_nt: TGTGCCAGCAGTATCTTCGGCGGGAGTAACACCGGGGAGCTGTTTTTT
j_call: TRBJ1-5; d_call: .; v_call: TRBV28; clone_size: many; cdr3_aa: CASSSSVAGNQPQHF; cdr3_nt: TGTGCCAGCAGTTCCTCCGTCGCAGGGAATCAGCCCCAGCATTTT
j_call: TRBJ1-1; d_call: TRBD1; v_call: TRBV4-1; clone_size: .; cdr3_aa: CARNLTGGNTEAFF; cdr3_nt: TGCGCCAGAAACTTGACAGGGGGTAACACTGAAGCTTTCTTT
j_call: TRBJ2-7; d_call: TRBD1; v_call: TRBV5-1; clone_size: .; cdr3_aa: CASSPTGERYEQYF; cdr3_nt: TGCGCCAGCAGCCCGACAGGGGAACGCTACGAGCAGTACTTC
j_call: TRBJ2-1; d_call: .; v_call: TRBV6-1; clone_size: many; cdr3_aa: CATSLPGSYNEQFF; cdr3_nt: TGTGCCACCAGTTTACCGGGCTCCTACAATGAGCAGTTCTTC
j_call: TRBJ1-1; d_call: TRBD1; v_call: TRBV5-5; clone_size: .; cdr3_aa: CASSPLGTGNTEAFF; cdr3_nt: TGTGCCAGCAGCCCACTAGGGACAGGGAACACTGAAGCTTTCTTT
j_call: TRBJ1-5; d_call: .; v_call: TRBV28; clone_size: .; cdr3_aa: CASSPGSLLPQHF; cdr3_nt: TGTGCCAGCAGTCCGGGTAGTTTGCTGCCCCAGCATTTT
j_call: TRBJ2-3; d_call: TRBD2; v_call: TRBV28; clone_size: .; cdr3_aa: CASRTRTSGRSSTDTQYF; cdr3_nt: TGTGCCAGCAGAACCCGGACTAGCGGAAGATCTAGCACAGATACGCAGTATTTT
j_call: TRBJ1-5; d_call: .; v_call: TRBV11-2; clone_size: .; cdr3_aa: CSSSLGRAQPQHF; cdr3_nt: TGTTCCAGCAGCTTAGGCAGGGCTCAGCCCCAGCATTTT
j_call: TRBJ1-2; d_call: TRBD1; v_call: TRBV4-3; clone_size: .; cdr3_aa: CASSQDRRDRVGGYTF; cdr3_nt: TGCGCCAGCAGCCAAGATCGCCGGGACAGGGTCGGTGGCTACACCTTC
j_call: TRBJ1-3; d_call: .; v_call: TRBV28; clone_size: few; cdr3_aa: CASSSFDSGNTIYF; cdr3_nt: TGTGCCAGCAGTTCCTTTGACTCTGGAAACACCATATATTTT
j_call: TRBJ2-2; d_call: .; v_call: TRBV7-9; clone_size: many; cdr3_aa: CAGIGRANTGELFF; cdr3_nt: TGTGCCGGCATAGGCAGGGCGAACACCGGGGAGCTGTTTTTT
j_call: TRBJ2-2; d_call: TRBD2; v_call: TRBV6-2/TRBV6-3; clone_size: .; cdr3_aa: CASSKSGLAGSGELFF; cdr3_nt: TGTGCCAGCAGTAAGTCGGGACTAGCGGGCAGCGGGGAGCTGTTTTTT
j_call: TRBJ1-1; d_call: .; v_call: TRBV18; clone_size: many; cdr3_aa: CASSLQENTEAFF; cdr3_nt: TGTGCCAGCTCGCTACAAGAGAACACTGAAGCTTTCTTT
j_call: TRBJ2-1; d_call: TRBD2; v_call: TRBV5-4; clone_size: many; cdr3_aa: CASSFGGGAPNEQFF; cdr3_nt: TGTGCCAGCAGCTTTGGCGGGGGGGCGCCCAATGAGCAGTTCTTC
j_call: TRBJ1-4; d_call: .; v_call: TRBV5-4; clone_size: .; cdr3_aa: CASSLSGGMDEKLFF; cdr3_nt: TGTGCCAGCAGCCTGTCCGGGGGTATGGATGAAAAACTGTTTTTT
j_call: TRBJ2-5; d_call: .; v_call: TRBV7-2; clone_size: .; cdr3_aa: CASSFVRQETQYF; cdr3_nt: TGTGCCAGCAGCTTTGTCAGGCAAGAGACCCAGTACTTC
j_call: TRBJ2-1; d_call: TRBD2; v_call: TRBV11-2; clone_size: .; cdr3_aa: CASSPRLARGRRVNEQFF; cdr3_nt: TGTGCCAGCAGCCCGCGACTAGCGCGAGGCCGGAGGGTAAATGAGCAGTTCTTT
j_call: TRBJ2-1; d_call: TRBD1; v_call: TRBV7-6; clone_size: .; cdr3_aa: CASSSGTGGSWEQFF; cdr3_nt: TGTGCCAGCAGCTCAGGGACAGGGGGCTCTTGGGAGCAGTTCTTC
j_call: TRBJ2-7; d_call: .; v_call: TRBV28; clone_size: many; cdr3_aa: CASKPGSVAYEQYF; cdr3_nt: TGCGCTAGCAAGCCGGGTAGCGTGGCCTACGAGCAGTACTTC
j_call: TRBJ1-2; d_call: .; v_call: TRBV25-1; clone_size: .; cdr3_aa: CASSVGSTYGYTF; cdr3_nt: TGTGCCAGCAGTGTAGGGTCGACCTATGGCTACACCTTC
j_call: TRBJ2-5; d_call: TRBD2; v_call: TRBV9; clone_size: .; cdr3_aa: CASSSSSLAGLQETQYF; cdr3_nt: TGTGCCAGCAGCTCGTCCTCCCTAGCGGGCCTACAAGAGACCCAGTACTTC
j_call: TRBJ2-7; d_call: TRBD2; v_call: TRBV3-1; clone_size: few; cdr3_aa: CASSLRTSGASYEQYF; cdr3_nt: TGTGCCAGCAGCCTGAGGACTAGCGGAGCGTCCTACGAGCAGTACTTC
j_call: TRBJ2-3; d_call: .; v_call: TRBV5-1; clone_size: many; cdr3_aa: CASSLAAYTDTQYF; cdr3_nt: TGCGCCAGCAGCTTGGCCGCGTACACAGATACGCAGTATTTT
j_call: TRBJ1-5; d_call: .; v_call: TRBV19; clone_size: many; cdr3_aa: CASTPGAYSNQPQHF; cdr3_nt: TGTGCCAGTACCCCGGGGGCCTATAGCAATCAGCCCCAGCATTTT
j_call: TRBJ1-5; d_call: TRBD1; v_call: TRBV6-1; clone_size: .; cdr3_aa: CASSLSRDRGRDQPKHF; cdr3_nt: TGTGCCAGCAGTCTGAGCCGGGACAGGGGGCGAGATCAGCCCAAGCATTTT
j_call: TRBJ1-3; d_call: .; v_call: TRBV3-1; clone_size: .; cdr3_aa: CASSQGGPGNTIYF; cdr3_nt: TGTGCCAGCAGCCAAGGAGGGCCCGGAAACACCATATATTTT
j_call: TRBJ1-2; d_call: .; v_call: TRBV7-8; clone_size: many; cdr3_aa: CASSLIRDYGYTF; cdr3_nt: TGTGCCAGCAGCTTAATCAGGGACTATGGCTACACCTTC
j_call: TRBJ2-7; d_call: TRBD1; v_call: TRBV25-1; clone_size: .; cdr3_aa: CASSEWGTGSYEQYF; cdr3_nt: TGTGCCAGCAGTGAATGGGGGACAGGGTCCTACGAGCAGTACTTC
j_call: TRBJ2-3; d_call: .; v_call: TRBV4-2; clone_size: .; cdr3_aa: CASSQDKSPVKPDTQYF; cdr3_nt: TGTGCCAGCAGCCAAGATAAGTCTCCTGTAAAACCAGATACGCAGTATTTT